Each of the 16 T cell receptor beta chains below was sequenced from the same sample in a study of sequential checkpoint blockade in melanoma. Assay: immunoSEQ multiplex PCR; the TCRdb copy retains only in-frame clones and omits some. The profile shows 13,000 or so clones, roughly 24% of them singletons. The treatment was: randomized to nivolumab then ipilimumab (arm A) or the reverse (arm B). The sequenced sample was tumor tissue (inferred from file names), obtained from a patient given nivolumab and ipilimumab in sequence. Every receptor here comes from a human donor with melanoma.

V gene TRBV6-8 combines with J gene TRBJ2-1, with TRBD2 matching over 7 bases. V lost 2 bases and J lost 8; bases outside the gene matches: 6. CDR1 MNHGY and CDR2 SAAAGT come from the germline V gene. The CDR3 has 14 residues. The CDR3 region has the DNA TGTGCCAGCAGTTACGACGGGGCGGGGGATGAGCAGTTCTTC. As protein: CASSYDGAGDEQFF.

This clone is termed medium-sized. The chain uses TRBV9 and TRBJ2-5, with 9 bases aligning to TRBD2. V lost 4 bases and J lost 5; bases outside the gene matches: 9. From germline, CDR1 is SGDLS and CDR2 YYNGEE. The CDR3 is made up of 15 amino acids. Written as DNA, the CDR3 is TGTGCCAGCAGCCCCCTGGCGGGGGGGCAGGAGACCCAGTACTTC. It yields the protein CASSPLAGGQETQYF.

This clone was recorded a few times. The rearrangement links TRBV19 to TRBJ2-1; TRBD2 might be the D (7 bases). Trimming took 3 bases from V and 7 from J, leaving 16 bases between them. The germline V gene encodes CDR1 LNHDA and CDR2 SQIVND (reference sequence). This CDR3 has 15 residues. Written as DNA, the CDR3 is TGTGCCAGTAGTATCACGGGGGGCGAGTGGAATGAGCAGTTCTTC. Its protein product is CASSITGGEWNEQFF.

This clone was seen a few times. The rearrangement uses TRBV16 and TRBJ1-1; D ambiguous. The germline V gene has CDR1 KGHSY and CDR2 FQNENV. The CDR3 spans 15 residues. Trimming left V 1 base short and J 0 bases short, with 9 bases between. Here the CDR3 reads CASSQFYGMNTEAFF. The CDR3 DNA reads TGTGCCAGCAGCCAATTTTACGGAATGAACACTGAAGCTTTCTTT.

The table lists this clone with a few counts. The chain uses TRBV6-8 and TRBJ2-3; D tentatively fits TRBD1 or TRBD2 (6 bases each). Germline V gene sequence: CDR1 MNHGY, CDR2 SAAAGT. The V gene lost 8 bases and the J gene lost 3 bases, with 24 bases spanning the gap. The CDR3 extends over 17 amino acids. This chain's CDR3 is CASRVPLGRGGTDTQYF. The CDR3 DNA reads as TGTGCCAGCCGAGTCCCCCTTGGCAGGGGAGGAACAGATACGCAGTATTTT.

The CDR3 here is CATYGAGGQGNTEAFF. Written as DNA, the CDR3 is TGCGCCACCTACGGGGCAGGAGGACAGGGTAACACTGAAGCTTTCTTT. The J gene is TRBJ1-1, the V gene TRBV5-1; 8 nucleotides align to TRBD1. CDR3 length: 16 amino acids. The ends lost 9 bases at V and 2 bases at J; junction bases unmatched: 15. The germline V gene has CDR1 SGHRS and CDR2 YFSETQ.

This clone was recorded a few times. J is TRBJ1-5 and V is TRBV11-3; D is ambiguous. V dropped 1 base and J dropped 3 bases, with 13 bases sitting between them. Per the germline V gene, CDR1 is SGHNT and CDR2 is YENEEA. The length of the CDR3 is 16 residues. CDR3 sequence (DNA): TGTGCCAGCAGCTTAGTAGGACTTTTACTCAATCAGCCCCAGCATTTT. It codes for CASSLVGLLLNQPQHF. The whole variable domain, remainder taken from reference TRBV11-3 and TRBJ1-5, is EAGVVQSPRYKIIEKKQPVAFWCNPISGHNTLYWYLQNLGQGPELLIRYENEEAVDDSQLPKDRFSAERLKGVDSTLKIQPAELGDSAVYLCASSLVGLLLNQPQHFGDGTRLSIL.

This clone has a handful of counts. This chain uses TRBV6-8 with TRBJ2-1, with D possibly TRBD2 on 6 matching bases. V dropped 2 bases and J dropped 6 bases, with 14 bases sitting between them. The CDR3 is 15 residues long. The V gene's germline CDR1 is MNHGY and CDR2 SAAAGT. As DNA, the CDR3 is TGTGCCAGCAGTTACGGGCGGGACCCGGGCAATGAGCAGTTCTTC. It specifies CASSYGRDPGNEQFF.

The chain links TRBV19 to TRBJ1-6, with 7 bases aligning to TRBD1. V lost 5 bases, J lost 8 bases, and 6 bases stayed unmatched. Germline CDR1 LNHDA, CDR2 SQIVND (reference sequence). The CDR3 extends over 14 amino acids. This CDR3 reads CASSWTGAHSPLHF. The CDR3 DNA is TGTGCCAGTAGTTGGACAGGCGCCCATTCACCCCTCCACTTT.

The chain links TRBV11-3 to TRBJ2-2, with D possibly being TRBD2 (6 bases). The germline V and J ends were trimmed by 5 bases and 9 bases, with 19 bases remaining between them. The CDR3 is 15 residues long. Germline V gives CDR1 SGHNT, CDR2 YENEEA. CDR3 sequence reads: CASSTKGTFYRELFF. In DNA, the CDR3 is TGTGCCAGCAGCACCAAGGGGACTTTTTACCGGGAGCTGTTTTTT.

The chain carries TRBV9 and TRBJ2-7; tentative D call: TRBD1 (6 bases). Germline V gene data show CDR1 as SGDLS and CDR2 as YYNGEE. This CDR3 is built from 14 residues. The V end was cut by 4 bases, the J end by 5 bases, with 16 bases between. The CDR3 sequence: CASSLATGPHEQYV. CDR3 in DNA: TGTGCCAGCAGCTTAGCCACAGGGCCGCACGAGCAGTACGTC.

V usage is TRBV18 and J usage is TRBJ1-3; no clear D. V was cut by 3 bases and J by 1 base, with 16 bases left in between. CDR3 length: 17 amino acids. Germline values: CDR1 KGHSH, CDR2 LQKENI. In nucleotides, the CDR3 is TGTGCCAGCTCACCTGGCGTCCCCTTTAGGTCTGGAAACACCATATATTTT. Amino acids: CASSPGVPFRSGNTIYF.

This clone was found a few times. The chain recombines TRBV6-8 with TRBJ2-7, with TRBD1 identical over 7 bases. Germline V lookup: CDR1 MNHGY, CDR2 SAAAGT. Trimming at V came to 4 bases and at J to 2 bases, leaving 2 bases not matched to a gene. The CDR3 extends over 13 amino acids. Written as DNA, the CDR3 is TGTGCCAGCAGTTGGACAGGTACCTACGAGCAGTACGTC. This codes for CASSWTGTYEQYV.

This clone was seen repeatedly, ten times or more. This rearrangement joins TRBV9 to TRBJ1-3; D remains ambiguous. V gave up 5 bases and J gave up 9 bases, with 18 bases separating them. CDR1 is SGDLS, CDR2 YYNGEE, per germline. This CDR3 has 14 amino acids. CDR3 in DNA: TGTGCCAGCAGTGAAGGCCCGGCCTCGATCACCATATATTTT. It translates to CASSEGPASITIYF.

V is TRBV7-8 and J is TRBJ1-6, with a possible D match to TRBD1 (5 bases). CDR3 length equals 14 residues. The ends were cut back, 5 bases at V and 6 bases at J, with 11 bases in the middle. Germline lookup yields CDR1 SGHVS and CDR2 FQNEAQ. CDR3: CASSTGTANSPLHF. DNA of the CDR3: TGTGCCAGCAGCACCGGGACGGCTAATTCACCCCTCCACTTT.

CDR3 bases: TGTGCCAGCTTGGGCAGGCTAACAAGACCCTATAATTCACCCCTCCACTTT. Its protein is CASLGRLTRPYNSPLHF. This sequence joins TRBV28 and TRBJ1-6; no firm D call. Germline CDR1 is MDHEN and CDR2 is SYDVKM. V lost 8 bases and J lost 2, with 19 bases in between. CDR3 size: 17 residues.